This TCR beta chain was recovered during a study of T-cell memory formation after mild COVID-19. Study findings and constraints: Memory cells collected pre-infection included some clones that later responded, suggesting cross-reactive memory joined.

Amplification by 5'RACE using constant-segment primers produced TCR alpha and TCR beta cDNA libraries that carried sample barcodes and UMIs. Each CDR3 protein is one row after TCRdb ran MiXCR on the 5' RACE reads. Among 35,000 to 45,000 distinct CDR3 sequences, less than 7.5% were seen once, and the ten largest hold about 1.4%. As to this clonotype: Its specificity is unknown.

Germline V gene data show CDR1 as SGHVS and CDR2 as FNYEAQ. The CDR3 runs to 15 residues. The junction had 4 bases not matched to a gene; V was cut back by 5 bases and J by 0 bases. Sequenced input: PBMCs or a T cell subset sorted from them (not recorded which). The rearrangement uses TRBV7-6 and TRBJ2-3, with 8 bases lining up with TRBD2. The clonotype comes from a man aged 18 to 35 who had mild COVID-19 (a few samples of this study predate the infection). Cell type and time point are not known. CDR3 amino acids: CASSITSGSTDTQYF. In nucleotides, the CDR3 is TGTGCCAGCAGCATAACTAGCGGAAGCACAGATACGCAGTATTTT.